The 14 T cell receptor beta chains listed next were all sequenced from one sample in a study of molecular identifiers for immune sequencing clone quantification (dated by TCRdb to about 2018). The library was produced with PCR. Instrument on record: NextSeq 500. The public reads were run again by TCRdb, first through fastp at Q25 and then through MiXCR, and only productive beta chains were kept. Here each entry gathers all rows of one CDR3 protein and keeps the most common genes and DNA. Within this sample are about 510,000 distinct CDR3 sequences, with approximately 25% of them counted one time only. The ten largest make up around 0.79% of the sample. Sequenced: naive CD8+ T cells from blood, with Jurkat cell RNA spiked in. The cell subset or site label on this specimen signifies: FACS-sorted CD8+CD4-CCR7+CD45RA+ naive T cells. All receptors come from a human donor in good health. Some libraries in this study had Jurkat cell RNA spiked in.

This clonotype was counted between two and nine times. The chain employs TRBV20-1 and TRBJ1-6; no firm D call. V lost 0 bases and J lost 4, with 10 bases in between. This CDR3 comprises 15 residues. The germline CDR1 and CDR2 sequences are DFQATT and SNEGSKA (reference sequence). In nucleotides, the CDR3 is TGCAGTGCTAGAGATGTACGGGAGTATAATTCACCCCTCCACTTT. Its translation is CSARDVREYNSPLHF.

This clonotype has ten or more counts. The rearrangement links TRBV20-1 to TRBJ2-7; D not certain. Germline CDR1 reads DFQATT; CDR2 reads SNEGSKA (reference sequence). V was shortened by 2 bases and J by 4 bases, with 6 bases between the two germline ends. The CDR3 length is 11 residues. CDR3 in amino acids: CSARKGYEQYF. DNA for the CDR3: TGCAGTGCTAGAAAAGGGTACGAGCAGTACTTC.

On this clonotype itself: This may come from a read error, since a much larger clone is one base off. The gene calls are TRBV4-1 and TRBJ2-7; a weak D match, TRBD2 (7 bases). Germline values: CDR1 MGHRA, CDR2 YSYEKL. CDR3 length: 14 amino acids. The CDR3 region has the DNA TGCGCCAGCAGCCAGGTACGGGGGGCCTACGGGCAGTACTTC. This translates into CASSQVRGAYGQYF.

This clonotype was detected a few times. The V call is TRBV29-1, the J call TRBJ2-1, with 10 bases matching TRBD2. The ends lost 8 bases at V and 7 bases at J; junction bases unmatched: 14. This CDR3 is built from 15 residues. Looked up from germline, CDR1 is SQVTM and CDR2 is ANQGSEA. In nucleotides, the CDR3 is TGCAGCTCGCGCCCCACTAGCGGGAATTTAAATGAGCAGTTCTTC. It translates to CSSRPTSGNLNEQFF.

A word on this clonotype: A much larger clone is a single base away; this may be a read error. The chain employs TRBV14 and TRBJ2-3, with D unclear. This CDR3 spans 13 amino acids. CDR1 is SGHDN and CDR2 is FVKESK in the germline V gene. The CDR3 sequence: CASSAVFTDTQCF. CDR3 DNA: TGTGCCAGCAGCGCAGTTTTCACAGATACGCAGTGTTTT.

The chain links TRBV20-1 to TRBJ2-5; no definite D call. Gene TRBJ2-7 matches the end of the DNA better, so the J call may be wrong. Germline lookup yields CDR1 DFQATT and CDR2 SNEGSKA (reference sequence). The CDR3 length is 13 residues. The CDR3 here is CSVTVPNHYEQYF. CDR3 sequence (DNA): TGCAGTGTTACGGTGCCAAATCACTACGAGCAGTACTTC.

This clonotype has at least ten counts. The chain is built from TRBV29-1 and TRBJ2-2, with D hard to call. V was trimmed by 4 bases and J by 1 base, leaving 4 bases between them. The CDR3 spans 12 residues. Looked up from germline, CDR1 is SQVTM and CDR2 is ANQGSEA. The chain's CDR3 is CSVVENTGELFF. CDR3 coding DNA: TGCAGCGTTGTAGAGAACACCGGGGAGCTGTTTTTT.

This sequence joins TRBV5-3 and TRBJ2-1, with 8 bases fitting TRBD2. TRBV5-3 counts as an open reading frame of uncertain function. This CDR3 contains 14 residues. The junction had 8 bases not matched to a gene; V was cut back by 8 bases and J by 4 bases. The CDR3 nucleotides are TGTGCCAGCAGCCACGGGGGGGGGTACAATGAGCAGTTCTTC. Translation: CASSHGGGYNEQFF.

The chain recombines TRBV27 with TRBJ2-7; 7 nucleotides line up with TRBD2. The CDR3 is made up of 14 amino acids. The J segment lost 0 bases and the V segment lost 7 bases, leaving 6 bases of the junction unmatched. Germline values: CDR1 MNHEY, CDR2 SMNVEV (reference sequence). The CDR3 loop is CASKQAGSSYEQYF. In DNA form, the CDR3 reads TGTGCCAGCAAACAAGCGGGAAGCTCCTACGAGCAGTACTTC.

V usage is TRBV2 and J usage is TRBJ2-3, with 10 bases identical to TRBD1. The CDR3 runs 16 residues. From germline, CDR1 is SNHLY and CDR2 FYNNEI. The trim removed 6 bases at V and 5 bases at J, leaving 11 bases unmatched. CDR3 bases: TGTGCCAGCAGAGGCCCCAGGGACAGGGGTCTAGATACGCAGTATTTT. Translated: CASRGPRDRGLDTQYF.

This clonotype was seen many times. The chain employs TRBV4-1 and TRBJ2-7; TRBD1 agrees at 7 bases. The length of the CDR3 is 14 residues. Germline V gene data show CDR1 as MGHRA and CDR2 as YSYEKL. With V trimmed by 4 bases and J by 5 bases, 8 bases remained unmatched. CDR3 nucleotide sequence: TGCGCCAGCAGCCGATCCAGGGGGTCCGACGAGCAGTACTTC. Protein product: CASSRSRGSDEQYF.

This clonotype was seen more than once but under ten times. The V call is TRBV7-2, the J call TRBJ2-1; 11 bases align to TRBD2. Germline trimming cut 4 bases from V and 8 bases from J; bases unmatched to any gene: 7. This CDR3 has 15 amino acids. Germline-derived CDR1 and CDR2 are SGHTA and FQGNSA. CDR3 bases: TGTGCCAGCAGCTCAACTAGCGGGAGTGTCTATGAGCAGTTCTTC. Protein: CASSSTSGSVYEQFF.

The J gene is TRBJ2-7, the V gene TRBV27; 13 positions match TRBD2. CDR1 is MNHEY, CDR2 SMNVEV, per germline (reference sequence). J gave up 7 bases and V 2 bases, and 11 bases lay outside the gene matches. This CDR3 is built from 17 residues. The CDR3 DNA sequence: TGTGCCAGCAGTTTAAAGGGGACTAGCGGGGTACAAAGGGAGCAGTACTTC. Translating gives CASSLKGTSGVQREQYF.

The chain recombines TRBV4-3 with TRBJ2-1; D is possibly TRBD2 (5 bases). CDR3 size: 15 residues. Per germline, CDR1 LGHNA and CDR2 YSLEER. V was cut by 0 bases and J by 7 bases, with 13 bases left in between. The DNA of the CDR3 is TGCGCCAGCAGCCAAGAATGGCTAGCAAAAAATGAGCAGTTCTTC. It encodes CASSQEWLAKNEQFF.